The source of this TCR beta chain is a study of cytomegalovirus exposure and HLA in healthy donors. Study-wide points: TCR beta chains numbering more than 150 were designated cytomegalovirus-associated.

In regard to this clone: Antigen unknown.

Generated by immunoSEQ multiplex PCR, the TCRdb table keeps only in-frame clones and is missing some. In the table there are about 260,000 clones, roughly 87% of which are singletons. Germline V gene lookup returns CDR1 SGHVS and CDR2 FNYEAQ. Deletions cut 1 base from V and 4 bases from J, with 13 bases between. This CDR3 has 15 amino acids. The sequencing input was PBMCs. This sequence joins TRBV7-6 and TRBJ2-5; perhaps TRBD2 as D (6 bases). This sequence was found in a woman in her twenties or thirties in good health and CMV-seronegative. DNA for the CDR3: TGTGCCAGCAGCTTAGGCGGGGCTAGGGGAGAGACCCAGTACTTC. The encoded protein is CASSLGGARGETQYF.